What follows are 20 T cell receptor beta chains derived from one specimen sequenced in a study of post-analysis software for immune sequencing data (dated by TCRdb to the mid-2010s). What the study reported, not specific to this receptor: Four to six TRBV segments, including TRBV5-6, TRBV5-1 and TRBV20-1, were significantly more frequent in patients than controls.

The receptor library was made with PCR. The run used an Illumina HiSeq 2500. To reduce PCR and sequencing biases, unique molecular identifiers were built into the TCR beta cDNA libraries. Using fastp trimming at Q25 and MiXCR clonotype assembly, TCRdb reanalyzed the public sequencing data and kept in-frame beta chains. Every entry covers one CDR3 protein and lists the most common genes and DNA from its rows. The sample table holds some 800,000 distinct CDR3 sequences, of which around 46% were seen once. The ten largest make up 4.9% of the sample. The antigens of these receptors remain unknown. Material for sequencing was blood. The receptors shown here come from a girl under 18 with multiple sclerosis.

This clonotype has just a few counts. The genes are TRBV9 and TRBJ2-1; no firm D call. In germline, CDR1 is SGDLS, CDR2 YYNGEE. Trimming removed 2 bases from V and 8 bases from J, with 14 bases in between. This CDR3 is built from 14 residues. The CDR3 loop is CASSVQNQIDEQFF. In DNA, the CDR3 is TGTGCCAGCAGCGTTCAGAACCAGATAGATGAGCAGTTCTTC.

The count of this clonotype is one. This chain joins TRBV20-1 and TRBJ2-1; D may be TRBD1 or TRBD2 (7 bases each). This CDR3 spans 12 amino acids. Germline CDR1 DFQATT, CDR2 SNEGSKA (reference sequence). V was shortened by 6 bases and J by 6 bases, with 12 bases between the two germline ends. Here the CDR3 reads CSAQGGVNEQFF. For the CDR3, the DNA is TGCAGTGCCCAGGGGGGGGTCAATGAGCAGTTCTTC.

J is TRBJ2-1 and V is TRBV20-1, with 7 bases lining up with TRBD2. Germline CDR1 and CDR2: DFQATT and SNEGSKA (reference sequence). This CDR3 spans 16 amino acids. V lost 1 base, J lost 1 base, and 7 bases stayed unmatched. The CDR3 reads CSARARLALSYNEQFF. For the CDR3, the DNA is TGCAGTGCTAGAGCCCGACTAGCCCTGTCCTACAATGAGCAGTTCTTC.

This chain uses TRBV2 with TRBJ2-1; TRBD2 aligns across 9 bases. The length of the CDR3 is 14 residues. V gave up 4 bases and J gave up 7 bases; unmatched junction bases: 5. From germline, CDR1 is SNHLY and CDR2 FYNNEI. CDR3 protein: CASSGDSGRNEQFF. CDR3 DNA: TGTGCCAGCAGTGGGGATAGCGGGAGAAATGAGCAGTTCTTC. The variable domain in full, with the rest retrieved from reference TRBV2 and TRBJ2-1, is EPEVTQTPSHQVTQMGQEVILRCVPISNHLYFYWYRQILGQKVEFLVSFYNNEISEKSEIFDDQFSVERPDGSNFTLKIRSTKLEDSAMYFCASSGDSGRNEQFFGPGTRLTVL.

This clonotype has a handful of counts. The chain links TRBV7-2 to TRBJ1-6, with D maybe TRBD1 (6 bases). Germline CDR1 and CDR2: SGHTA and FQGNSA. V lost 3 bases and J 7 bases, leaving 13 bases between the germline ends. The CDR3 has 15 residues. The CDR3 protein is CASSFHREGNSPLHF. The CDR3 DNA reads TGTGCCAGCAGCTTCCACAGGGAGGGCAATTCACCCCTCCACTTT.

The sample holds a few counts of this clonotype. The gene calls are TRBV20-1 and TRBJ2-1; maybe TRBD2 (5 bases). This CDR3 region has 15 residues. V lost 4 bases and J lost 3, with 16 bases in between. Germline CDR1 is DFQATT and CDR2 is SNEGSKA (reference sequence). This chain's CDR3 is CSATPSNPSYNEQFF. CDR3 nucleotides: TGCAGTGCTACCCCTAGCAATCCTAGCTACAATGAGCAGTTCTTC.

The chain links TRBV24-1 to TRBJ2-3; D uncertain. This CDR3 has 13 amino acids. Germline V gene lookup returns CDR1 KGHDR and CDR2 SFDVKD. The germline V and J ends were trimmed by 0 bases and 4 bases, with 4 bases remaining between them. This CDR3 is CATSDLRPDTQYF. DNA of the CDR3: TGTGCCACCAGTGATTTGAGGCCAGATACGCAGTATTTT.

This clonotype was detected only a few times. The chain is built from TRBV11-1 and TRBJ2-3, with unresolved D. The CDR3 has 14 residues. Germline V gene data show CDR1 as SGHAT and CDR2 as FQDESV (reference sequence). Trimming cost V 3 bases and J 2 bases, with 9 bases left between them. CDR3 sequence (DNA): TGTGCCAGCAGCTTCCACGGGTTCACAGATACGCAGTATTTT. Protein: CASSFHGFTDTQYF.

The chain carries TRBV6-2 or TRBV6-3 and TRBJ1-5, with D unclear. The V gene's germline CDR1 is MNHEY and CDR2 SVGEGT. The V end was cut by 2 bases, the J end by 6 bases, with 14 bases between. CDR3 length equals 15 residues. CDR3 amino acids: CASSYEGIWGQPQHF. CDR3 nucleotide sequence: TGTGCCAGCAGTTACGAAGGGATTTGGGGTCAGCCCCAGCATTTT.

The CDR3 protein is CASSKDQSYNEQFF. The CDR3 nucleotides read TGTGCCAGCAGCAAGGACCAGTCCTACAATGAGCAGTTCTTC. V is TRBV7-9 and J is TRBJ2-1; no definite D call. The CDR3 totals 14 residues. Trimming shortened V by 5 bases and J by 1 base, and 9 bases separated the two germline ends. The germline V gene encodes CDR1 SEHNR and CDR2 FQNEAQ (reference sequence).

With regard to this clonotype: The junction and the germline gene differ at one end; a read error may be behind it. The CDR3, as DNA: TGCGCCAGCCAGCAGGGACAGACAAACAATGAACAGTTCTTC. Residues: CASQQGQTNNEQFF. The rearrangement joins TRBV5-1 to TRBJ2-1; 7 bases match TRBD1. Germline V gives CDR1 SGHRS, CDR2 YFSETQ. This CDR3 has 14 residues.

V gene TRBV5-1 combines with J gene TRBJ2-3; 11 bases map to TRBD2. Germline CDR1 is SGHRS and CDR2 is YFSETQ. J lost 4 bases, V lost 3 bases, and 4 bases had no gene match. This CDR3 is 15 amino acids long. CDR3 in amino acids: CASSYSGRAPDTQYF. CDR3 bases: TGCGCCAGCAGCTATAGCGGGAGGGCCCCAGATACGCAGTATTTT.

Only a few counts were recorded for this clonotype. The chain employs TRBV30 and TRBJ2-4; weak D call: TRBD1 (6 bases). Trimming stripped 4 bases from V and 9 bases from J, with 13 bases between. The length of the CDR3 is 12 residues. CDR1 GTSNPN and CDR2 SVGIG come from the germline V gene (reference sequence). CDR3 protein: CAWMTGVGIQYF. CDR3 DNA: TGTGCCTGGATGACAGGAGTTGGCATTCAGTACTTC.

The chain links TRBV20-1 to TRBJ2-7; TRBD1 matches 9 bases. V lost 0 bases, J lost 3 bases, and 6 bases stayed unmatched. CDR3 length: 15 amino acids. Looked up from germline, CDR1 is DFQATT and CDR2 is SNEGSKA (reference sequence). The CDR3 sequence: CSARDPGQGDYEQYF. The CDR3 nucleotides read TGCAGTGCTAGAGATCCGGGACAGGGAGACTACGAGCAGTACTTC.

The chain combines TRBV7-9 with TRBJ2-3; D is unclear. Trimming took off 2 bases at V and 5 bases at J, with 5 bases between the two ends. The CDR3 spans 12 residues. Germline V gene lookup returns CDR1 SEHNR and CDR2 FQNEAQ (reference sequence). The CDR3 nucleotides are TGTGCCAGCAGCTTAACGATAGATACGCAGTATTTT. Encoded protein: CASSLTIDTQYF. The whole variable domain, filled in from reference TRBV7-9 and TRBJ2-3, reads DTGVSQNPRHKITKRGQNVTFRCDPISEHNRLYWYRQTLGQGPEFLTYFQNEAQLEKSRLLSDRFSAERPKGSFSTLEIQRTEQGDSAMYLCASSLTIDTQYFGPGTRLTVL.

About this clonotype itself: One junction end disagrees with the germline gene, perhaps due to a read error. This chain links TRBV4-1 with TRBJ1-2, with TRBD1 as a possible D gene (5 bases). Germline V gene data show CDR1 as MGHRA and CDR2 as YSYEKL. The CDR3 totals 16 residues. The CDR3: CASSPSRPGRNYSYTF. The CDR3 region has the DNA TGCGCCAGCAGCCCCTCTCGGCCAGGGAGGAACTATAGCTACACCTTC.

The chain joins TRBV4-1 to TRBJ2-6; maybe TRBD1 (6 bases). The CDR3 is made up of 20 amino acids. V lost 0 bases and J 0 bases, leaving 18 bases between the germline ends. Germline V gives CDR1 MGHRA, CDR2 YSYEKL. CDR3 nucleotides: TGCGCCAGCAGCCAAGAGGGGACACCGAAGTTAAACTCTGGGGCCAACGTCCTGACTTTC. It yields the protein CASSQEGTPKLNSGANVLTF.

The chain carries TRBV11-3 and TRBJ2-7; 9 positions agree with TRBD1. The germline CDR1 and CDR2 sequences are SGHNT and YENEEA. The CDR3 is 15 residues long. V shed 3 bases, J shed 3 bases, and the junction held 6 bases outside the gene matches. DNA for the CDR3: TGTGCCAGCAGCTTCGGGACAGGGAACATCTACGAGCAGTACTTC. Protein sequence: CASSFGTGNIYEQYF. The variable domain in full, completed from reference TRBV11-3 and TRBJ2-7, reads EAGVVQSPRYKIIEKKQPVAFWCNPISGHNTLYWYLQNLGQGPELLIRYENEEAVDDSQLPKDRFSAERLKGVDSTLKIQPAELGDSAVYLCASSFGTGNIYEQYFGPGTRLTVT.

The rearrangement links TRBV6-1 to TRBJ2-5, with 7 nucleotides matching TRBD2. The CDR3 runs to 15 residues. After removal of 3 bases from V and 0 bases from J, the junction contained 4 bases not matched to a gene. Germline V CDR1 and CDR2: MNHNS, SASEGT. Here the CDR3 DNA reads TGTGCCAGCAGTGATGGCCTAGCGGACCAAGAGACCCAGTACTTC. This sequence encodes CASSDGLADQETQYF.

The chain uses TRBV15 and TRBJ1-2; D remains unclear. The germline V and J ends were trimmed by 2 bases and 2 bases, with 15 bases remaining between them. This CDR3 has 16 residues. Germline V gene data show CDR1 as LNHNV and CDR2 as YYDKDF (reference sequence). The CDR3 loop is CATSRPQEVLNYGYTF. The CDR3 DNA reads as TGTGCCACCAGCAGACCCCAGGAGGTACTAAACTATGGCTACACCTTC.